These T cell receptor beta chains were read from a single sample in a study of molecular identifiers for immune sequencing clone quantification. TCRdb reprocessed the PCR reads with MiXCR, giving one entry per CDR3 protein. The sample consists of roughly 90,000 distinct CDR3 sequences, roughly 20% of them appearing once. Sequenced input: naive CD8+ T cells from blood, with Jurkat cell RNA spiked in. These receptors came from a human donor in good health. Some libraries in this study had Jurkat cell RNA spiked in. The CDR3 runs from the conserved cysteine through the conserved F or W. The order of the fields is V gene, J gene, clone size, D gene, CDR3 protein, CDR3 DNA. D genes are given only for firm matches. Some rows have no size entry. The others give once, few or many, or a class for an expanded clone.

V: TRBV27; J: TRBJ1-1; size: many; D: .; CDR3: CASSLGVSGTEAFF; DNA: TGTGCCAGCAGTTTAGGAGTATCTGGCACTGAAGCTTTCTTT
V: TRBV28; J: TRBJ2-7; size: many; D: TRBD2; CDR3: CASLTGLAGANEQYF; DNA: TGTGCCAGCCTCACGGGTCTAGCGGGAGCCAACGAGCAGTACTTC
V: TRBV19; J: TRBJ2-1; size: many; D: TRBD2; CDR3: CASSISPLPGGYNEQFF; DNA: TGTGCCAGTAGTATAAGCCCACTTCCGGGAGGCTACAATGAGCAGTTCTTC
V: TRBV7-6; J: TRBJ2-1; size: many; D: .; CDR3: CASSSALAPPHNEQFF; DNA: TGTGCCAGCAGCTCGGCACTAGCTCCCCCGCACAATGAGCAGTTCTTC
V: TRBV7-8; J: TRBJ2-3; size: many; D: TRBD1; CDR3: CASSLPQGITDTQYF; DNA: TGTGCCAGCAGCCTACCACAGGGGATCACAGATACGCAGTATTTT
V: TRBV7-2; J: TRBJ2-3; size: many; D: TRBD2; CDR3: CASSSISGGAMADTQYF; DNA: TGTGCCAGCAGCTCGATCAGCGGGGGGGCCATGGCAGATACGCAGTATTTT
V: TRBV27; J: TRBJ2-7; size: .; D: .; CDR3: CASSLGAGSSYEQYF; DNA: TGTGCCAGCAGTTTGGGGGCGGGATCTAGCTACGAGCAGTACTTC
V: TRBV7-9; J: TRBJ2-5; size: many; D: TRBD2; CDR3: CATLGLAGGQETQYF; DNA: TGTGCCACCCTTGGGCTAGCGGGGGGGCAAGAGACCCAGTACTTC
V: TRBV7-2; J: TRBJ2-1; size: many; D: .; CDR3: CASSLSLGYNEQFF; DNA: TGTGCCAGCAGCTTATCATTGGGGTACAATGAGCAGTTCTTC
V: TRBV14; J: TRBJ1-2; size: many; D: TRBD1; CDR3: CASSRTGGPRYGYTF; DNA: TGTGCCAGCAGCCGCACAGGGGGACCTCGCTATGGCTACACCTTC
V: TRBV24-1; J: TRBJ2-2; size: many; D: .; CDR3: CATTMTGNTGELFF; DNA: TGTGCCACCACGATGACAGGAAACACCGGGGAGCTGTTTTTT
V: TRBV5-8; J: TRBJ1-1; size: many; D: .; CDR3: CASTPRGGYYMNTEAFF; DNA: TGTGCCAGCACCCCTCGCGGGGGGTACTATATGAACACTGAAGCTTTCTTT
V: TRBV6-2/TRBV6-3; J: TRBJ2-7; size: many; D: TRBD1; CDR3: CASSKPKGQGPYEQYF; DNA: TGTGCCAGCAGCAAACCTAAGGGACAGGGCCCCTACGAGCAGTACTTC
V: TRBV14; J: TRBJ1-6; size: many; D: .; CDR3: CASSQVVWYSPLHF; DNA: TGTGCCAGCAGCCAAGTAGTCTGGTATTCACCCCTCCACTTT
V: TRBV7-8; J: TRBJ2-3; size: many; D: TRBD2; CDR3: CASSFIAGTSTDTQYF; DNA: TGTGCCAGCAGTTTCATAGCGGGAACTAGCACAGATACGCAGTATTTT
V: TRBV5-6; J: TRBJ2-5; size: many; D: .; CDR3: CASSYRAGERETQYF; DNA: TGTGCCAGCAGCTACAGGGCAGGGGAAAGAGAGACCCAGTACTTC
V: TRBV29-1; J: TRBJ2-5; size: many; D: .; CDR3: CSVEVRETQYF; DNA: TGCAGCGTTGAGGTGCGAGAGACCCAGTACTTC
V: TRBV6-5; J: TRBJ2-2; size: many; D: .; CDR3: CASSSSGELFF; DNA: TGTGCCAGCAGTTCATCCGGGGAGCTGTTTTTT
V: TRBV18; J: TRBJ2-5; size: .; D: .; CDR3: CASSPQETQYF; DNA: TGTGCCAGCTCACCCCAAGAGACCCAGTACTTC
V: TRBV11-2; J: TRBJ2-3; size: many; D: .; CDR3: CASSFEVRDTQYF; DNA: TGTGCCAGCAGCTTTGAAGTGCGGGATACGCAGTATTTT
V: TRBV10-1; J: TRBJ2-7; size: many; D: .; CDR3: CASSEEGRPYEQYF; DNA: TGCGCCAGCAGTGAGGAGGGCAGGCCCTACGAGCAGTACTTC
V: TRBV4-1; J: TRBJ2-1; size: many; D: TRBD2; CDR3: CASSHVSGVSYNEQFF; DNA: TGCGCCAGCAGCCACGTGAGCGGGGTATCCTACAATGAGCAGTTCTTC
V: TRBV5-6; J: TRBJ2-3; size: many; D: .; CDR3: CASSFSSDTQYF; DNA: TGTGCCAGCAGCTTCTCTTCAGATACGCAGTATTTT